This paragraph covers one T cell receptor beta chain sequence. This clonotype came up a few times. Its antigen remains unidentified. Base qualities are missing; no much larger clone stands one base away. Including the terminal cysteine and phenylalanine, the CDR3 comprises 13 residues. Only the CDR3 part of the read is kept: 39 bases, read in frame from the first base. V is shortened by 8 bases, J by 1 base, and the region joining them spans 11 bases. Taken from the germline V gene (reference sequence), the CDR1 and CDR2 loops are MNHNY and SVGAGI. Every donor in the study was a healthy Caucasian. This entry is derived from a study of identical twins listed by TCRdb under 2016. Broadly, across the study: The study deep-sequenced TCR alpha and beta repertoires from monozygotic twins, unrelated adults of various ages and cord blood to test whether fetal clonotypes persist. To rule out contamination, the twin experiments were replicated at different times with different library preparation protocols.

General study outcomes and caveats: In beta out-of-frame sequences, excess twin sharing was weaker, because having fewer shared sequences lowered the signal-to-noise ratio. Because the same donors could not be followed over many years, the conclusions relied on cross-sectional statistical analysis. Out-of-frame TCR alpha sequences shared between twins showed an excess of low generation-probability sequences compared with coincidental sharing between unrelated individuals. Zero-insertion analyses could be partly confounded by invariant T cells such as MAIT and iNKT, although diverse VJ usage argued against such confounding for most clonotypes. In monozygotic twins, out-of-frame TCR alpha sharing was systematically underestimated by recombination models, although the models agreed with sharing between unrelated individuals. Fewer insertions were carried by abundant cord blood beta clonotypes, a similar but weaker trend appeared in young adult naive repertoires, and no such trend appeared in memory repertoires.

Libraries were prepared through 5' RACE. The reads were generated on an Illumina HiSeq 2000. A universal primer binding site was added through template switching, and the final cDNA carried a unique molecular identifier so that TCR cDNA molecules could be counted accurately. Specific primers in the conserved constant-segment region were used to synthesize first-strand cDNA for TCR alpha and beta chains. To control for contamination, every cDNA library was double barcoded, receiving both a SMART-Mk sample barcode and Illumina barcodes. TruSeq adapter sequences along with Illumina sample barcodes were introduced in two successive PCR steps. The Illumina HiSeq platform was used with custom primers to sequence TCR alpha and beta cDNA libraries. The published analysis was carried out like this. MiGEC was used to process raw reads and extract unique molecular identifiers, and MiXCR was used to find CDR3 positions. For each individual, recombination models were inferred using an EM algorithm with the repgenHMM and IGoR tools. The analysis of shared clonotypes was done with the tcR package in R, with sharing normalized by the product of cloneset sizes. To study raw recombination without the effects of thymic and clonal selection, out-of-frame nonproductive sequences were analyzed. Clones were called with MiXCR by TCRdb after fastp trimmed the public reads at Q25, and only in-frame beta chains were retained. CDR3 protein duplicates are merged, each entry listing the most common genes and DNA. The V and J calls were determined by TCRdb, not by the authors. Across this sample there are about 1.7 million distinct CDR3 sequences, with around 33% seen only once. The top ten clones comprise approximately 0.29% of the sample.

The receptor was derived from a newborn girl in good health. The chain is encoded by TRBV6-6 joined to TRBJ1-1, and the D gene may be TRBD1, 6 bases matching. The sample consisted of cord blood. For the CDR3, the sequence is CASFQGQNTEAFF. The DNA reads as follows: TGTGCCAGCTTCCAGGGACAGAACACTGAAGCTTTCTTT.